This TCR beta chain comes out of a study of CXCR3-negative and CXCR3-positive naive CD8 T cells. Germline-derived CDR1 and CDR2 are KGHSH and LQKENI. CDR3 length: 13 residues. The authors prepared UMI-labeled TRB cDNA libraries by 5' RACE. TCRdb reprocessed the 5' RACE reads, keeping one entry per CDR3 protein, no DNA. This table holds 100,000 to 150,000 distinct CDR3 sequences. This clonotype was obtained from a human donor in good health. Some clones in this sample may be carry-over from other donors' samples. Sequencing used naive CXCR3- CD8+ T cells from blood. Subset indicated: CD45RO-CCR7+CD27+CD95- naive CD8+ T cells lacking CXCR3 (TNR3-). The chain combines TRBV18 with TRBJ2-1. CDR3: CASSPPTYNEQFF.